Listed below are T cell receptor beta chains from one sample, sequenced in a study of T cell repertoires in cytomegalovirus infection. No antigen is known for these receptors. MiXCR, applied by TCRdb to the reads, yields one record per CDR3 protein. The sample shows approximately 470,000 distinct CDR3 sequences, about 42% of them seen only once. The source was cultured PBMCs, collected from culture after CMV antigen stimulation. The receptors here all came from a human donor in good health (CMV status not recorded). Some clones in this sample may be carry-over from other donors' samples. Both conserved end residues are trimmed from each CDR3.

v_gene	j_gene	CDR3aa
TRBV7-2	TRBJ1-1	ASSLVPNTEAF
TRBV9	TRBJ2-5	ASSGSGRAQETQY
TRBV4-2	TRBJ1-1	ASSQVGWYGSTEAF
TRBV10-3	TRBJ2-7	AISDLREQY
TRBV6-6	TRBJ2-5	ASSHRAQETQY
TRBV7-2	TRBJ2-3	ASSLTEGAHTDTQY
TRBV6-1	TRBJ1-3	ASSRPMTGSSGNTIY
TRBV7-2	TRBJ2-3	ASSLEGPGPLSTDTQY
TRBV7-2	TRBJ1-1	ASTITGYNEAF
TRBV7-2	TRBJ2-1	ASSLGGGGLEQF
TRBV7-2	TRBJ1-1	ASSLQGEGEAF
TRBV5-1	.	ASSPREREAYNEQY
TRBV4-1	TRBJ2-3	ASSQRDRGADTQY
TRBV2	TRBJ1-1	ASRAEGHTEAF
TRBV7-9	TRBJ2-7	ASSLEMGDRSSYEQY
TRBV12-3/TRBV12-4	TRBJ1-5	ASSNRGQGGNQPQH
TRBV12-3/TRBV12-4	TRBJ2-1	ASSPRLLSSYNEQF
TRBV12-3/TRBV12-4	TRBJ2-1	ASRKRGGKNEQF
TRBV20-1	TRBJ2-7	SAKAGGSYEQY
TRBV7-2	TRBJ1-5	ASSSWTGRSQPQH
TRBV19	TRBJ2-7	ASSAIAGESYEQY
TRBV6-2/TRBV6-3	TRBJ2-3	ASTPRDFRTDTQY
TRBV10-3	TRBJ1-1	AISESRAAAF
TRBV19	TRBJ1-5	ASSMGWDRVANQPQH
TRBV19	TRBJ1-5	ASSTMGEGQPQH
TRBV6-6	TRBJ2-1	ASLGLAPKGEYNEQF
TRBV6-2/TRBV6-3	TRBJ2-7	ASSYSYTAYEQY
TRBV7-2	TRBJ1-5	ASSLLHLQPQH
TRBV10-3	TRBJ2-5	AISVGGEEETQY
TRBV4-1	TRBJ2-7	ASSHPGRGSDEQY
TRBV7-9	TRBJ1-1	ASSFHYGTNTEAF
TRBV6-2/TRBV6-3	TRBJ2-4	ASRSGAQNIQY
TRBV7-2	TRBJ2-1	ASTGTSFSNEQF